The present entry profiles one T cell receptor beta chain with its context. The antigen is not known. The PCR was carried out with 60 Vbeta primers and 13 Jbeta primers. Assay used: immunoSEQ multiplex PCR; TCRdb lists only in-frame clones, some missing. The sample lists about 160,000 clones, approximately 80% seen once, with around 1.9% in the top ten. This sample is drawn from a study of cytomegalovirus exposure and HLA in healthy donors. Germline loops: CDR1 LNHDA, CDR2 SQIVND (reference sequence). V lost 6 bases, J lost 2 bases, and 11 bases lay in between. The CDR3 contains 13 residues. Notes on the study in general: The authors considered a cluster of highly shared sequence variants likely to be a sequencing artifact. TCR beta chains associated with HLA were, in a later analysis, more clonally expanded than equally common others. About 90% or about 30% of the time was how often most TCR beta V segments were productive, according to an earlier analysis. Later work found that TCR association rates differed between HLA loci; DRB1 had the most and HLA-C the fewest.

This chain joins TRBV19 and TRBJ2-7; weak D call: TRBD2 (6 bases). This TCR came from a young man in good health and CMV-seronegative. Sequencing was carried out using PBMCs. The CDR3 DNA sequence: TGTGCCAGTAGCCGGGACTCTACCTACGAGCAGTACTTC. Amino acids: CASSRDSTYEQYF.